This T cell receptor (beta chain) was obtained from a study of metastatic and nonmetastatic thyroid tumors. Findings and caveats of the study: For both blood and tumor, malignant thyroid tumors reportedly showed significantly higher TCR beta diversity than benign nodules did.

Trimming pared 7 bases from V and 0 bases from J, leaving 20 bases between. The CDR3 totals 17 residues. The germline gives CDR1 KGHDR, CDR2 SFDVKD. MiXCR was used by TCRdb to re-call the PCR reads. This repertoire shows 25,000 to 30,000 clones, around a quarter found once; its top ten account for about 14%. All patients reached thyroid surgery having received no treatment beforehand. This clone was detected ten times or more. Its antigen remains unidentified. Specimen: blood. This TCR was recovered from a female donor with papillary thyroid cancer or a benign thyroid nodule (not recorded which). Some clones in this sample may be carry-over from other donors' samples. The genes are TRBV24-1 and TRBJ2-5; D possibly corresponds to TRBD2 (6 bases). For the CDR3, the DNA is TGTGCCACCAGCCCAGGTAGCGGAAAGAGCCACCAAGAGACCCAGTACTTC. This encodes CATSPGSGKSHQETQYF.